The 25 T cell receptor beta chains in this list originate from one sample, sequenced in a study of siplizumab effects on memory and regulatory T cells. Assay: immunoSEQ multiplex PCR; the TCRdb copy retains only in-frame clones and omits some. Altogether tens of thousands of clones are present, around 97% being singletons, with the ten largest covering under 0.04%. Sample: naive CD4+ T cells sorted from blood. The receptors were sampled from a human donor in good health.

The rearrangement uses TRBV4-3 and TRBJ2-1; tentative D call: TRBD2 (6 bases). Trimming shortened V by 0 bases and J by 9 bases, and 9 bases separated the two germline ends. The CDR3 totals 13 residues. The germline gives CDR1 LGHNA, CDR2 YSLEER. The CDR3 region has the DNA TGCGCCAGCAGCCAAGAGGGAGGTGGTGAGCAGTTCTTC. Protein sequence: CASSQEGGGEQFF.

As DNA, the CDR3 is TGTGCCACGAATCGGCAGGTCTCCTACGAGCAGTACTTC. Translating it yields CATNRQVSYEQYF. The chain couples TRBV6-1 to TRBJ2-7; no clear D gene. CDR1 MNHNS and CDR2 SASEGT come from the germline V gene. Trimming removed 10 bases from V and 0 bases from J, with 13 bases in between. The CDR3 is 13 residues long.

Concerning this clone: The limits of the CDR3 on the DNA are not certain, so only TCRdb's listed CDR3 is given. The CDR3 here is CASTSGNGYQAKNIQYF. This chain links TRBV19 with TRBJ2-4; TRBD2, as called in the table, went unchecked against the DNA. The germline V gene encodes CDR1 LNHDA and CDR2 SQIVND (reference sequence). The CDR3 length is 17 residues, termini included.

The rearrangement uses TRBV6-5 and TRBJ2-6; the D is unclear. V shed 5 bases and J shed 0 bases, with 5 bases lying between them. CDR1 and CDR2 (germline): MNHEY, SVGAGI. CDR3 size: 14 residues. The CDR3 DNA sequence: TGTGCCAGCAGTGGGTTCTCTGGGGCCAACGTCCTGACTTTC. Translation: CASSGFSGANVLTF.

The sample holds a few counts of this clone. The chain combines TRBV19 with TRBJ2-6; D might be TRBD1 or TRBD2, each matching 5 bases. The CDR3 has 15 amino acids. Germline assignment: CDR1 LNHDA and CDR2 SQIVND (reference sequence). The V end lost 7 bases, the J end lost 0 bases, and 10 bases lay between the germline ends. CDR3 loop: CASTLGDSGANVLTF. In DNA form, the CDR3 reads TGTGCCAGTACCCTGGGGGACTCTGGGGCCAACGTCCTGACTTTC.

This chain links TRBV7-9 with TRBJ1-6; no reliable D call. Germline V gives CDR1 SEHNR, CDR2 FQNEAQ (reference sequence). This CDR3 has 14 residues. The germline V and J ends were trimmed by 4 bases and 4 bases, with 8 bases remaining between them. The CDR3 loop is CASSSSGYNSPLHF. CDR3 in DNA: TGTGCCAGCAGCTCAAGCGGGTATAATTCACCCCTCCACTTT.

The genes are TRBV27 and TRBJ2-7, with 9 nucleotides matching TRBD2. Germline CDR1 MNHEY, CDR2 SMNVEV (reference sequence). V shed 5 bases and J 4 bases; nucleotides not matched to a gene: 3. The CDR3 is made up of 13 amino acids. This CDR3 reads CASSRSGGYEQYF. The CDR3 DNA reads TGTGCCAGCAGTCGGAGCGGGGGGTACGAGCAGTACTTC.

This clone was observed a handful of times. The chain employs TRBV7-9 and TRBJ1-1; D gene unclear. This CDR3 comprises 12 residues. Trimming took 3 bases from V and 3 from J, leaving 5 bases between them. The germline gives CDR1 SEHNR, CDR2 FQNEAQ (reference sequence). The CDR3 reads CASSFRDTEAFF. Written as DNA, the CDR3 is TGTGCCAGCAGCTTTAGGGACACTGAAGCTTTCTTT. Looking up the rest from reference TRBV7-9 and TRBJ1-1 gives the full variable domain: DTGVSQNPRHKITKRGQNVTFRCDPISEHNRLYWYRQTLGQGPEFLTYFQNEAQLEKSRLLSDRFSAERPKGSFSTLEIQRTEQGDSAMYLCASSFRDTEAFFGQGTRLTVV.

The chain combines TRBV11-3 with TRBJ2-7, with 7 bases matching TRBD2. Germline CDR1 SGHNT, CDR2 YENEEA. V gave up 0 bases and J gave up 0 bases; unmatched junction bases: 8. The CDR3 extends over 17 amino acids. The CDR3 loop is CASSLDRGGSSSYEQYF. CDR3 nucleotide sequence: TGTGCCAGCAGCTTAGATCGGGGAGGGTCTAGCTCCTACGAGCAGTACTTC.

V and J are TRBV10-2 and TRBJ2-3; TRBD1 matches at 11 bases. V lost 2 bases and J lost 5; bases outside the gene matches: 3. The CDR3 runs 15 residues. The germline CDR1 and CDR2 sequences are WSHSY and SAAADI. In DNA form, the CDR3 reads TGCGCCAGCAGTGAGGGACAGGGGGCCGTAGATACGCAGTATTTT. As protein: CASSEGQGAVDTQYF.

The V gene is TRBV11-3, the J gene TRBJ2-7; possible D gene TRBD1, 6 bases. Looked up from germline, CDR1 is SGHNT and CDR2 is YENEEA. This CDR3 region has 13 residues. The ends were cut back, 5 bases at V and 3 bases at J, with 11 bases in the middle. In DNA form, the CDR3 reads TGTGCCAGCAGCCCTGGACAGTTCTACGAGCAGTACTTC. It codes for CASSPGQFYEQYF.

The chain is built from TRBV6-5 and TRBJ2-5, with 7 positions matching TRBD2. CDR1 is MNHEY, CDR2 SVGAGI, per germline. The junction had 2 bases not matched to a gene; V was cut back by 0 bases and J by 4 bases. This CDR3 spans 14 amino acids. The CDR3 nucleotides read TGTGCCAGCAGTTACTCGACTAGCCCAGAGACCCAGTACTTC. Translating gives CASSYSTSPETQYF.

V is TRBV5-1 and J is TRBJ2-7, with 7 bases lining up with TRBD1. The trim removed 0 bases at V and 3 bases at J, leaving 3 bases unmatched. This CDR3 spans 14 amino acids. Per germline, CDR1 SGHRS and CDR2 YFSETQ. The CDR3 DNA sequence: TGCGCCAGCAGCTTGGGACAGGGTATCTACGAGCAGTACTTC. As protein: CASSLGQGIYEQYF.

This clone was detected only once. The chain links TRBV7-9 to TRBJ1-2; no definite D call. The CDR3 contains 14 residues. Per germline, CDR1 SEHNR and CDR2 FQNEAQ (reference sequence). V lost 0 bases to trimming and J lost 4 bases, with 9 bases between them. The CDR3 nucleotides read TGTGCCAGCAGCTTAGCGCACGGTAGCTATGGCTACACCTTC. This translates into CASSLAHGSYGYTF.

The rearrangement joins TRBV19 to TRBJ1-2; perhaps TRBD1 as D (6 bases). The CDR3 loop spans 12 amino acids. V was shortened by 9 bases and J by 7 bases, with 15 bases between the two germline ends. CDR1 LNHDA and CDR2 SQIVND come from the germline V gene (reference sequence). CDR3 sequence (DNA): TGTGCCAGCGGGTTGGGCAGGGGTGGCTACACCTTC. This encodes CASGLGRGGYTF.

The count of this clone is one. The V call is TRBV11-1, the J call TRBJ2-7; no clear D. This CDR3 is 14 amino acids long. CDR1 and CDR2 from the germline V gene are SGHAT and FQDESV (reference sequence). Trimming removed 2 bases at V and 6 bases at J, with 14 bases between. In nucleotides, the CDR3 is TGTGCCAGCAGCTTAACTTCCGCCAGTCGCGAGCAGTACTTC. Translated, it gives CASSLTSASREQYF.

This sequence joins TRBV6-4 and TRBJ2-5, with 7 bases matching TRBD1. In germline, CDR1 is MRHNA, CDR2 SNTAGT. This CDR3 has 15 amino acids. J lost 1 base, V lost 6 bases, and 8 bases had no gene match. CDR3 nucleotide sequence: TGTGCCAGCAGGTACCAAAGGGACAGCCAAGAGACCCAGTACTTC. Protein sequence: CASRYQRDSQETQYF.

CDR3 in amino acids: CASSLTGASGNTIYF. DNA for the CDR3: TGTGCCAGCAGCTTAACAGGAGCCTCTGGAAACACCATATATTTT. The gene calls are TRBV7-2 and TRBJ1-3, with a weak D call TRBD1 (5 bases). The germline V and J ends were trimmed by 2 bases and 0 bases, with 8 bases remaining between them. The CDR3 runs 15 residues. Germline CDR1 SGHTA, CDR2 FQGNSA.

The V call is TRBV6-6, the J call TRBJ1-2, with 8 nucleotides matching TRBD1. This CDR3 is built from 15 residues. The germline V gene has CDR1 MNHNY and CDR2 SVGAGI (reference sequence). Losses at the gene ends were 2 bases for V and 8 bases for J; bases not matched to a gene: 10. The CDR3: CASSYHRDRSDGYTF. The CDR3 DNA follows: TGTGCCAGCAGTTACCACCGGGACAGGTCTGACGGCTACACCTTC.

The CDR3 reads CASSPPAGGADTQYF. The DNA for the CDR3 is TGTGCCAGCTCACCACCGGCGGGGGGGGCAGATACGCAGTATTTT. The chain has TRBV18 and TRBJ2-3, with 9 bases lining up with TRBD2. Trimming at V came to 0 bases and at J to 4 bases, leaving 2 bases not matched to a gene. Germline assignment: CDR1 KGHSH and CDR2 LQKENI. The CDR3 is made up of 15 amino acids.

The rearrangement joins TRBV7-2 to TRBJ1-6; 8 nucleotides line up with TRBD1. The CDR3 has 14 amino acids. The germline CDR1 and CDR2 sequences are SGHTA and FQGNSA. V shed 5 bases and J 7 bases; nucleotides not matched to a gene: 4. CDR3 coding DNA: TGTGCCAGCAGCCTCCGGGACAGGAATTCACCCCTCCACTTT. This translates into CASSLRDRNSPLHF.

The chain couples TRBV7-2 to TRBJ1-5; the D is unclear. The V gene lost 2 bases and the J gene lost 0 bases, with 14 bases spanning the gap. The CDR3 sequence is 17 residues long. Germline loops: CDR1 SGHTA, CDR2 FQGNSA. CDR3: CASSLFPTTLSNQPQHF. DNA for the CDR3: TGTGCCAGCAGCTTATTTCCTACAACCCTTAGCAATCAGCCCCAGCATTTT.

This clone is a singleton in its sample. The rearrangement links TRBV2 to TRBJ1-2, with TRBD1 matching over 9 bases. V was pared by 6 bases and J by 7 bases, with 9 bases of the junction left unmatched. The CDR3 extends over 14 amino acids. Per germline, CDR1 SNHLY and CDR2 FYNNEI. DNA of the CDR3: TGTGCCAGCAGAGCTACGGGACAGGGAGGTGGCTACACCTTC. This sequence encodes CASRATGQGGGYTF.

This chain joins TRBV4-2 and TRBJ1-2; D call uncertain. CDR1 and CDR2 (germline): LGHNA, YNFKEQ. This CDR3 comprises 17 residues. V lost 4 bases and J 4 bases, leaving 22 bases between the germline ends. Here the CDR3 DNA reads TGTGCCAGCAGCCCCCCAGACGGGCGAACACTTTTCTATGGCTACACCTTC. This translates into CASSPPDGRTLFYGYTF.

J is TRBJ2-3 and V is TRBV5-1; D may be TRBD2 (6 bases). CDR1 SGHRS and CDR2 YFSETQ come from the germline V gene. V was cut by 0 bases and J by 0 bases, with 14 bases left in between. This CDR3 has 17 residues. The CDR3 DNA follows: TGCGCCAGCAGCTTGGCAGGTGGCGGGGCTAGCACAGATACGCAGTATTTT. The encoded protein is CASSLAGGGASTDTQYF.